The next 2 T cell receptor beta chains were all read from a single sample in a study of blood T cell repertoires in COVID-19. Method: immunoSEQ multiplex PCR; TCRdb's copy keeps in-frame clones and lacks some. The table has 200,000 to 250,000 clones, 82% seen once. The source material was peripheral blood. Source of these receptors: a woman of 80 years or more with COVID-19, enrolled during active disease.

This chain joins TRBV6-6 and TRBJ1-3; D not certain. Trimming took off 7 bases at V and 2 bases at J, with 9 bases between the two ends. The germline V gene encodes CDR1 MNHNY and CDR2 SVGAGI (reference sequence). This CDR3 has 13 residues. The CDR3 nucleotides read TGTGCCAGCACTCAGGCGACTGGAAACACCATATATTTT. It encodes CASTQATGNTIYF.

This chain links TRBV19 with TRBJ1-2, with D maybe TRBD1 (5 bases). Germline CDR1 LNHDA, CDR2 SQIVND (reference sequence). The CDR3 has 13 residues. Trimming pared 1 base from V and 4 bases from J, leaving 7 bases between. The CDR3, as DNA: TGTGCCAGTAGTATAGGGGGCGCCTATGGCTACACCTTC. Residues: CASSIGGAYGYTF.